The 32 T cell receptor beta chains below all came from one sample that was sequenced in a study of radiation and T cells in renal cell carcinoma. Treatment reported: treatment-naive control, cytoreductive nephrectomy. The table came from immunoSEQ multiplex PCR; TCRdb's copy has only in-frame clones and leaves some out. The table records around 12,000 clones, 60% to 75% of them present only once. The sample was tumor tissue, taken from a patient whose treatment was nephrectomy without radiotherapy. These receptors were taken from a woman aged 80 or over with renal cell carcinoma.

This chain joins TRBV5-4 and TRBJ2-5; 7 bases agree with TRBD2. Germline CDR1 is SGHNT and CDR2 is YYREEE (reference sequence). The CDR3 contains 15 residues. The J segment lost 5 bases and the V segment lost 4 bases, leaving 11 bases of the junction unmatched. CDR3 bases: TGTGCCAGCAGCCTCAAACTAGCGTTTGTTGAGACCCAGTACTTC. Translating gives CASSLKLAFVETQYF.

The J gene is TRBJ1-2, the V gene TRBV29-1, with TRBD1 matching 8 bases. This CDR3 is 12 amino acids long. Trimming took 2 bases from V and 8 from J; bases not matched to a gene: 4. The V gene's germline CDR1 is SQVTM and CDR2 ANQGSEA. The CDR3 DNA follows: TGCAGCGTTGAAAGTTCAGGGGGCGGCTACACCTTC. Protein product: CSVESSGGGYTF. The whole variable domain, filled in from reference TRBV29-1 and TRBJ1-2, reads SAVISQKPSRDICQRGTSLTIQCQVDSQVTMMFWYRQQPGQSLTLIATANQGSEATYESGFVIDKFPISRPNLTFSTLTVSNMSPEDSSIYLCSVESSGGGYTFGSGTRLTVV.

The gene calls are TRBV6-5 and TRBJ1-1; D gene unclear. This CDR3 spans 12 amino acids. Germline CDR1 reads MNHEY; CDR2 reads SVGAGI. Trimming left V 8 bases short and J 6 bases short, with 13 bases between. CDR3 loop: CASRFWAAEAFF. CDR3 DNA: TGTGCCAGCCGGTTTTGGGCAGCTGAAGCTTTCTTT.

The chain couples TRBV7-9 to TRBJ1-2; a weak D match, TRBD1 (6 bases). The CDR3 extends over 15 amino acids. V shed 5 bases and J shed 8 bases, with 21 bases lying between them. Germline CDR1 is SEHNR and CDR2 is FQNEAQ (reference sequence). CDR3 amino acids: CASSPPQGRVGGYTF. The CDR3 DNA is TGTGCCAGCAGCCCCCCCCAGGGGAGAGTAGGCGGCTACACCTTC.

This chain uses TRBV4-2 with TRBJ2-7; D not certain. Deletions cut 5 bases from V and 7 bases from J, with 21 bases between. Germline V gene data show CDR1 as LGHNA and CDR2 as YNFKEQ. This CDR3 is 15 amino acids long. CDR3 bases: TGTGCCAGCAGCTTAGTTCCAGTAACAATTTTAGAGCAGTACTTC. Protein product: CASSLVPVTILEQYF.

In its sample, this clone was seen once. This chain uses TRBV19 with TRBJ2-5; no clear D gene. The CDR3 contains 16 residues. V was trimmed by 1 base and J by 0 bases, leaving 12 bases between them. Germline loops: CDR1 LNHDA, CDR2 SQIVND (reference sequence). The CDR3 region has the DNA TGTGCCAGTAGTATAGTGTCAGGAGTAGACCAAGAGACCCAGTACTTC. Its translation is CASSIVSGVDQETQYF.

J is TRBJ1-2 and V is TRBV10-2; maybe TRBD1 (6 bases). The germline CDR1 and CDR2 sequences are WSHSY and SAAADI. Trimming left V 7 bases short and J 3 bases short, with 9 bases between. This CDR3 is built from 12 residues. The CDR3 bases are TGCGCCAGCAATCAGGGGTACTATGGCTACACCTTC. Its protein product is CASNQGYYGYTF.

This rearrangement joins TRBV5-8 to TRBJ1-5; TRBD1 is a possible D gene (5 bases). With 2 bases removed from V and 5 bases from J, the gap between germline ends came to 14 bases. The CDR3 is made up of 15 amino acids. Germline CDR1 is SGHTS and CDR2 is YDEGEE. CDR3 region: CASSFIVGPYQPQHF. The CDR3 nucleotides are TGTGCCAGCAGCTTTATTGTGGGACCCTATCAGCCCCAGCATTTT. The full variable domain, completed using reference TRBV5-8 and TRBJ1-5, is EAGVTQSPTHLIKTRGQQATLRCSPISGHTSVYWYQQALGLGLQFLLWYDEGEERNRGNFPPRFSGRQFPNYSSELNVNALELEDSALYLCASSFIVGPYQPQHFGDGTRLSIL.

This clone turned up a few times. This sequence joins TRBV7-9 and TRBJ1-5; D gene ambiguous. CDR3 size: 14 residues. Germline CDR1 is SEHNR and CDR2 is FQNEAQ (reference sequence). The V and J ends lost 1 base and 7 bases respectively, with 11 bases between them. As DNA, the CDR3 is TGTGCCAGCAGCTTAGGTGGGGTAGGGCAGCCCCAGCATTTT. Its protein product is CASSLGGVGQPQHF.

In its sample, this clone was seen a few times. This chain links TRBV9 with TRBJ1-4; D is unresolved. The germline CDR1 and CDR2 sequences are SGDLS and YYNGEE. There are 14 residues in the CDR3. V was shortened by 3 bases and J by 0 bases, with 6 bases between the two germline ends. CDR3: CASSETATNEKLFF. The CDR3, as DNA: TGTGCCAGCAGCGAGACCGCAACTAATGAAAAACTGTTTTTT.

The CDR3 DNA reads TGTGCCAGCAGCTTGCGGTCCAACGTAGCAGATACGCAGTATTTT. Protein product: CASSLRSNVADTQYF. The gene calls are TRBV5-4 and TRBJ2-3; no firm D call. The V and J ends lost 1 base and 4 bases respectively, with 13 bases between them. The CDR3 length is 15 residues. CDR1 is SGHNT and CDR2 is YYREEE in the germline V gene (reference sequence).

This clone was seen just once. Here the CDR3 reads CASRPTGSSYNEQFF. CDR3 coding DNA: TGTGCCAGCAGACCGACGGGGAGCTCCTACAATGAGCAGTTCTTC. The J gene is TRBJ2-1, the V gene TRBV2; a weak D match, TRBD2 (5 bases). From germline, CDR1 is SNHLY and CDR2 FYNNEI. The CDR3 has 15 amino acids. With 6 bases removed from V and 0 bases from J, the gap between germline ends came to 12 bases.

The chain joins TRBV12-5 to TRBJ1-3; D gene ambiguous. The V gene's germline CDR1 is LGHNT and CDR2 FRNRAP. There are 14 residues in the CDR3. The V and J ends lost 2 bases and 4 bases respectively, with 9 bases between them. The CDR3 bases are TGTGCTAGTGGTTTGATCGCTTCAGGAAACACCATATATTTT. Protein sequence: CASGLIASGNTIYF. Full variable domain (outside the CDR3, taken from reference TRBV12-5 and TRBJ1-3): DARVTQTPRHKVTEMGQEVTMRCQPILGHNTVFWYRQTMMQGLELLAYFRNRAPLDDSGMPKDRFSAEMPDATLATLKIQPSEPRDSAVYFCASGLIASGNTIYFGEGSWLTVV.

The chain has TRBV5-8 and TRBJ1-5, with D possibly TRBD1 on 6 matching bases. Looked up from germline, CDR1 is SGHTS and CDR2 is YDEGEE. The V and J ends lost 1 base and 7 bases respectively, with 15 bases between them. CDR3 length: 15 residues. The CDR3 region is CASSLQQGEGQPQHF. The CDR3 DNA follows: TGTGCCAGCAGCTTGCAACAGGGAGAAGGCCAGCCCCAGCATTTT.

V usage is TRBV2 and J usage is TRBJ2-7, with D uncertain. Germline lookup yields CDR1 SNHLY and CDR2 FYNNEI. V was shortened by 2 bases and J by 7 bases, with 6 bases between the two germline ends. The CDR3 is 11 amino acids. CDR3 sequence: CASSENWEQYF. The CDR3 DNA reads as TGTGCCAGCAGTGAAAATTGGGAGCAGTACTTC. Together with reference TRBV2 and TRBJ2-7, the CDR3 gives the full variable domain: EPEVTQTPSHQVTQMGQEVILRCVPISNHLYFYWYRQILGQKVEFLVSFYNNEISEKSEIFDDQFSVERPDGSNFTLKIRSTKLEDSAMYFCASSENWEQYFGPGTRLTVT.

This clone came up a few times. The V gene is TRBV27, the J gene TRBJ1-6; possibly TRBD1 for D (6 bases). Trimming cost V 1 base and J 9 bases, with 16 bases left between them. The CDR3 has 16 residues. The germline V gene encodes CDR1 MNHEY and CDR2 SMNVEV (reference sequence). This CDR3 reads CASSLYPAGAGSPLHF. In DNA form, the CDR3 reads TGTGCCAGCAGTTTATATCCTGCGGGGGCGGGTTCACCCCTCCACTTT.

The CDR3: CASSPQGEETQYF. The DNA for the CDR3 is TGCGCCAGCAGCCCACAGGGGGAAGAGACCCAGTACTTC. The V and J genes are TRBV5-1 and TRBJ2-5; 8 bases line up with TRBD1. CDR1 and CDR2 (germline): SGHRS, YFSETQ. The CDR3 is 13 amino acids. V lost 4 bases, J lost 3 bases, and 2 bases stayed unmatched.

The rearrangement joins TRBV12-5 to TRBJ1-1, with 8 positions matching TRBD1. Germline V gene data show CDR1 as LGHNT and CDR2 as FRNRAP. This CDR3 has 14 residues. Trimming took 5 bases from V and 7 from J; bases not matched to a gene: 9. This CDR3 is CASGPSGGPFEAFF. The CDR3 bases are TGTGCTAGTGGTCCGTCAGGGGGCCCATTTGAAGCTTTCTTT.

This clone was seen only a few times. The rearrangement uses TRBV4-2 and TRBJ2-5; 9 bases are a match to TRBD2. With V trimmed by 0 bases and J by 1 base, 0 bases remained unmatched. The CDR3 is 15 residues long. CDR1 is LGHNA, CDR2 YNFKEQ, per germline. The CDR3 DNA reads TGTGCCAGCAGCCAAGAGCGGGGGGGCCAAGAGACCCAGTACTTC. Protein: CASSQERGGQETQYF.

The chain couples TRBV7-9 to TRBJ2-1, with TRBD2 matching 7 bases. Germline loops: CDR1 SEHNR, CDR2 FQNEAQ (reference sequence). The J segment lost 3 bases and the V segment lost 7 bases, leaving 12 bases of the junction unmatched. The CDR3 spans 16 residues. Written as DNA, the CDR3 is TGTGCCAGCACCCCAGGAGGAGCGGGGAGCTACAATGAGCAGTTCTTC. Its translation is CASTPGGAGSYNEQFF. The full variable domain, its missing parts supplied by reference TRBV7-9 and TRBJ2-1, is DTGVSQNPRHKITKRGQNVTFRCDPISEHNRLYWYRQTLGQGPEFLTYFQNEAQLEKSRLLSDRFSAERPKGSFSTLEIQRTEQGDSAMYLCASTPGGAGSYNEQFFGPGTRLTVL.

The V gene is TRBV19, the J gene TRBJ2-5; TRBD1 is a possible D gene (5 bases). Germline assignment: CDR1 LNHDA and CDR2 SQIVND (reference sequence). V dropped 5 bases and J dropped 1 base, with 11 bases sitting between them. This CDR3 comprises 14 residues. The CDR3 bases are TGTGCCAGTAGTCCAAAAGACAGCCAAGAGACCCAGTACTTC. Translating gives CASSPKDSQETQYF.

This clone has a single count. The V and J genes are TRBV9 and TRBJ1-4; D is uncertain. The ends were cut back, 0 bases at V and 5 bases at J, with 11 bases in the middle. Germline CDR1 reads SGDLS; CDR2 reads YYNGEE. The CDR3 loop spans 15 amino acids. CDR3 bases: TGTGCCAGCAGCGTAGGTAACGGAGAAAATGAAAAACTGTTTTTT. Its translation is CASSVGNGENEKLFF.

CDR3 nucleotides: TGTGCCAGTAGTATAGGCGGTCAGCCCCAGCATTTT. Translation: CASSIGGQPQHF. This chain connects TRBV19 to TRBJ1-5, with no clear D. Germline-derived CDR1 and CDR2 are LNHDA and SQIVND (reference sequence). This CDR3 region has 12 residues. With 1 base removed from V and 6 bases from J, the gap between germline ends came to 4 bases.

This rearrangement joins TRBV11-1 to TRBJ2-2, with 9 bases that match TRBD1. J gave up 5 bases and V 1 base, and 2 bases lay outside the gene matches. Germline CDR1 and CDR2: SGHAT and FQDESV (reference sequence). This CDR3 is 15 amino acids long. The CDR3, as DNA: TGTGCCAGCAGCTTAGAGACAGGGGGTACCGGGGAGCTGTTTTTT. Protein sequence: CASSLETGGTGELFF. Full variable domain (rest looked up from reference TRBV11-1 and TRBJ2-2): EAEVAQSPRYKITEKSQAVAFWCDPISGHATLYWYRQILGQGPELLVQFQDESVVDDSQLPKDRFSAERLKGVDSTLKIQPAELGDSAMYLCASSLETGGTGELFFGEGSRLTVL.

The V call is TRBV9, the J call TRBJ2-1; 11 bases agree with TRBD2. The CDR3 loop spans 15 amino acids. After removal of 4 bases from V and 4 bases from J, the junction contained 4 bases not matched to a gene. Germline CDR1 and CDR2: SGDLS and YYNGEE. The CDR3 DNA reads TGTGCCAGCAGCCGCCCTAGCGGGGGGTACAATGAGCAGTTCTTC. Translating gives CASSRPSGGYNEQFF. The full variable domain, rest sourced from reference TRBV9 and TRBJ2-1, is DSGVTQTPKHLITATGQRVTLRCSPRSGDLSVYWYQQSLDQGLQFLIQYYNGEERAKGNILERFSAQQFPDLHSELNLSSLELGDSALYFCASSRPSGGYNEQFFGPGTRLTVL.

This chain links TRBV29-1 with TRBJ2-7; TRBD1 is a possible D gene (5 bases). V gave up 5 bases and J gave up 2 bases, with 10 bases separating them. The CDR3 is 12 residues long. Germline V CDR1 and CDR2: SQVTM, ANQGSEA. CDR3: CSVSTVAYEQYF. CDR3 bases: TGCAGCGTTTCGACAGTAGCCTACGAGCAGTACTTC.

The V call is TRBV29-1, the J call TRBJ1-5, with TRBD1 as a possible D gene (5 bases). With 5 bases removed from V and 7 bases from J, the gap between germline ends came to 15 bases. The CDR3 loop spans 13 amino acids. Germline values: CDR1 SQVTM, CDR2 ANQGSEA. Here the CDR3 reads CSVSVEGQQPQHF. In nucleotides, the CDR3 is TGCAGCGTTAGTGTAGAGGGGCAACAGCCCCAGCATTTT.

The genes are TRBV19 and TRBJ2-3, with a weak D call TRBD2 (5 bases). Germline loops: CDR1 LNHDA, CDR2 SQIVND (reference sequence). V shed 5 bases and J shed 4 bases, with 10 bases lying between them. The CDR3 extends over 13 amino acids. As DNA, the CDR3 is TGTGCCAGTAGTGAGCCCGGGGCAGATACGCAGTATTTT. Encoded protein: CASSEPGADTQYF.

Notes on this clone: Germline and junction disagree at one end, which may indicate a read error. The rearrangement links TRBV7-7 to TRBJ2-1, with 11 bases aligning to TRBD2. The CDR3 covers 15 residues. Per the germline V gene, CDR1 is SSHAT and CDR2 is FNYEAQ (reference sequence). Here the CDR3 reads CASSLLAGAPNEQFF. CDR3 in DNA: TGTGCTAGCAGCTTACTAGCGGGGGCGCCCAATGAGCAGTTCTTC.

CDR3 in DNA: TGCGCCAGCAGCTTCGGGACATGGACCGGGGAGCTGTTTTTT. This codes for CASSFGTWTGELFF. V usage is TRBV5-1 and J usage is TRBJ2-2; maybe TRBD1 (6 bases). Trimming removed 2 bases from V and 5 bases from J, with 10 bases in between. There are 14 residues in the CDR3. From germline, CDR1 is SGHRS and CDR2 YFSETQ.

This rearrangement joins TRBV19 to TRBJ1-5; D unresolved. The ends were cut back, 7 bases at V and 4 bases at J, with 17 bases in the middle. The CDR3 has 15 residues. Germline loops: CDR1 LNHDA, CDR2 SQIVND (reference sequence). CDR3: CASTFPDRDNQPQHF. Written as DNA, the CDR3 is TGTGCCAGTACCTTCCCCGATAGGGATAATCAGCCCCAGCATTTT.

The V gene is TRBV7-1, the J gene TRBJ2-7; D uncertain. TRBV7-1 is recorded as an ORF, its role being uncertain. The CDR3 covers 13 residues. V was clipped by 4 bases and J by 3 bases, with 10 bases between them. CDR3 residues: CASSLGSFYEQYF. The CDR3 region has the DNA TGTGCCAGCAGCTTAGGTAGCTTCTACGAGCAGTACTTC.